Listed below are T cell receptor beta chains from one sample, sequenced in a study of T cell responses to AZD1222 COVID-19 vaccine. Clones were read by immunoSEQ multiplex PCR, and TCRdb kept only the in-frame ones, dropping some. The data contain roughly 100,000 clones, roughly 90% of them singletons. Sequences were derived from peripheral blood, sampled on day 0 of AZD1222 vaccination. These receptors were taken from an adult in good health. The CDR3 runs from the conserved cysteine through the conserved F or W. D genes are given only for firm matches. A clone size is listed for some rows: how often the clone was seen (once, few, many), or a class if it is expanded.

size,D,J,V,CDR3,DNA
-,TRBD1,TRBJ2-7,TRBV19,CASSPRDRGTYEQYF,TGTGCCAGTAGTCCCCGGGACAGGGGCACCTACGAGCAGTACTTC
-,-,TRBJ2-7,TRBV5-4,CASSLGVRAGEYEQYF,TGTGCCAGCAGCTTGGGGGTTCGGGCAGGGGAATACGAGCAGTACTTC
-,TRBD1,TRBJ2-2,TRBV7-2,CANRPGQGNTGELFF,TGTGCCAACAGACCGGGACAGGGGAACACCGGGGAGCTGTTTTTT
-,TRBD1,TRBJ2-3,TRBV5-8,CASSRDRGADTQYF,TGTGCCAGCAGCCGAGACAGGGGCGCAGATACGCAGTATTTT
-,-,TRBJ2-7,TRBV28,CASSLAPTYEQYF,TGTGCCAGCAGTTTGGCACCCACCTACGAGCAGTACTTC
-,-,TRBJ1-4,TRBV6-5,CASKKWGNDNEKLFF,TGTGCCAGCAAAAAGTGGGGGAACGATAATGAAAAACTGTTTTTT
-,TRBD1,TRBJ2-7,TRBV4-1,CASSQDWDRDYEQYF,TGCGCCAGCAGCCAAGATTGGGACAGGGACTACGAGCAGTACTTC
few,-,TRBJ2-5,TRBV15,CATSSIGGETQYF,TGTGCCACCAGCAGCATAGGGGGAGAGACCCAGTACTTC
-,TRBD1,TRBJ1-1,TRBV9,CASSVAWDREEAFF,TGTGCCAGCAGCGTAGCCTGGGACAGGGAAGAAGCTTTCTTT
-,-,TRBJ2-2,TRBV7-6,CASSNGFRTPAELFF,TGTGCCAGCAGTAACGGGTTCCGAACACCGGCGGAGCTGTTTTTT
-,-,TRBJ2-3,TRBV21-1,CASSYRGTSVTDTQYF,TGTGCCAGCAGCTACCGGGGGACATCAGTCACAGATACGCAGTATTTT
-,-,TRBJ1-6,TRBV19,CATRTLGQPSPLHF,TGTGCCACCAGAACCCTCGGACAGCCTTCACCCCTCCACTTT
-,TRBD2,TRBJ2-7,TRBV11-1,CASSSTLAGGRYEQYF,TGTGCCAGCAGCTCCACCCTAGCGGGGGGGCGGTACGAGCAGTACTTC
-,-,TRBJ1-4,TRBV22-1,CPGSPGQVNEKLFF,TGTCCTGGGAGCCCGGGACAGGTCAATGAAAAACTGTTTTTT
-,TRBD2,TRBJ2-2,TRBV12-5,CASGLESGGPPGELFF,TGTGCTAGTGGTTTAGAGAGCGGGGGGCCCCCCGGGGAGCTGTTTTTT
once,TRBD1,TRBJ1-6,TRBV7-2,CASSLATGRGSPLHF,TGTGCCAGCAGCCTTGCGACAGGGCGGGGTTCACCCCTCCACTTT
once,TRBD1,TRBJ1-4,TRBV4-1,CASSQEGTGIFNEKLFF,TGCGCCAGCAGCCAAGAGGGGACAGGGATTTTTAATGAAAAACTGTTTTTT
-,-,TRBJ1-2,TRBV6-2/TRBV6-3,CASSYIRVDGYTF,TGTGCCAGCAGTTACATAAGGGTGGATGGCTACACCTTC
-,TRBD1,TRBJ2-1,TRBV27,CASSSGTVANEQFF,TGTGCCAGCAGTTCCGGGACAGTCGCCAATGAGCAGTTCTTC
-,TRBD1,TRBJ1-5,TRBV19,CASSIADRRSNQPQHF,TGTGCCAGTAGTATAGCGGACAGGCGCAGCAATCAGCCCCAGCATTTT
-,-,TRBJ2-7,TRBV11-3,CASSLERGGEQYF,TGTGCCAGCAGCTTAGAAAGGGGAGGCGAGCAGTACTTC
-,TRBD2,TRBJ2-1,TRBV29-1,CSVDTERGGTNEQFF,TGCAGCGTTGACACAGAGCGGGGGGGGACAAATGAGCAGTTCTTC
-,TRBD1,TRBJ1-2,TRBV7-2,CASSPPFTGASYGYTF,TGTGCCAGCAGCCCCCCCTTTACAGGGGCCAGCTATGGCTACACCTTC